This TCR beta chain was obtained from a study of radiotherapy plus CTLA-4 blockade in lung cancer. Study-level findings and limits: How blood T cell clones changed early, along with interferon-beta, reportedly forecast response best. Tumor-origin TCR clones grew in blood after radiotherapy plus ipilimumab.

Details on this clone: The antigen is not known.

It was focal radiation plus CTLA-4 blockade with ipilimumab that patients with chemo-refractory metastatic non-small-cell lung cancer received. Generated by immunoSEQ multiplex PCR, the TCRdb table keeps only in-frame clones and is missing some. Of 48,000 or so clones listed, approximately 85% are singletons. Germline V gene data show CDR1 as MNHEY and CDR2 as SMNVEV (reference sequence). V trimming: 1 base; J trimming: 5 bases; junction bases outside the gene matches: 8. The CDR3 consists of 16 residues. This sequence was found in a human donor with non-small cell lung cancer whose response to radiotherapy plus ipilimumab could not be evaluated. This material consisted of peripheral blood, taken from a patient treated with radiotherapy plus ipilimumab. This rearrangement joins TRBV27 to TRBJ2-7; the match to TRBD2 covers 10 bases. In DNA form, the CDR3 reads TGTGCCAGCAGTTTATATCCTAGCGGGAGTTCGAACGAGCAGTACTTC. Translated, it gives CASSLYPSGSSNEQYF.